This TCR beta chain was profiled in a study of cytomegalovirus exposure and HLA in healthy donors. Primers for the PCR totalled 60 Vbeta and 13 Jbeta. Libraries were prepared by immunoSEQ multiplex PCR; TCRdb keeps only in-frame clonotypes and omits some of them. The data contain 150,000 to 200,000 clones, 80% to 90% of them singletons. With 5 bases removed from V and 6 bases from J, the gap between germline ends came to 8 bases. CDR3 size: 11 residues. CDR1 is SGDLS, CDR2 YYNGEE, per germline. Sequencing was performed on PBMCs. The receptor comes from a man between 18 and 35 years old in good health and CMV-seropositive. The rearrangement joins TRBV9 to TRBJ1-2; no firm D call. The CDR3 DNA sequence: TGTGCCAGCAGGGCTCTGGATGGCTACACCTTC. This codes for CASRALDGYTF. Full variable domain (rest looked up from reference TRBV9 and TRBJ1-2): DSGVTQTPKHLITATGQRVTLRCSPRSGDLSVYWYQQSLDQGLQFLIQYYNGEERAKGNILERFSAQQFPDLHSELNLSSLELGDSALYFCASRALDGYTFGSGTRLTVV.